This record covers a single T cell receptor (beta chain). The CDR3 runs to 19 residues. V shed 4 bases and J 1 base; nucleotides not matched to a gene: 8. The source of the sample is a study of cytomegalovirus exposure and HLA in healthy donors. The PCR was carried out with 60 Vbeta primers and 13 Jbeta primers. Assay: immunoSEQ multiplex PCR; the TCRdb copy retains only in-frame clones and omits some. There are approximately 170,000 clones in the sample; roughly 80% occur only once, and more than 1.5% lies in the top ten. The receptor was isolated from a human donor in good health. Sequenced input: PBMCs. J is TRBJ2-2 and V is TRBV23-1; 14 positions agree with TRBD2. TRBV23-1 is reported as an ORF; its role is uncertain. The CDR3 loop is CASSPMTSGGARNTGELFF. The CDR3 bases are TGCGCCAGCAGTCCTATGACTAGCGGGGGGGCCCGGAACACCGGGGAGCTGTTTTTT.